Listed below are T cell receptor beta chains from one sample, sequenced in a study of blood T cell repertoires in COVID-19. TCRdb's copy holds only in-frame clones and misses some; the assay was immunoSEQ multiplex PCR. The sample includes approximately 330,000 clones, 85% to 90% of them seen just once. Sequencing was performed on peripheral blood. The receptor set was obtained from a woman aged 40 to 55 with COVID-19, enrolled during active disease. CDR3s include the opening cysteine and the closing phenylalanine or tryptophan. The D gene is left open where the match is weak. Rows give clone size only sometimes, using once, few, many, or a class for an expanded clone.

clone_size	v_call	j_call	d_call	cdr3_nt	cdr3_aa
.	TRBV6-6	TRBJ1-2	TRBD1	TGTGCCAGCAGTACCCTGGGACAGGGCGATGGCTACACCTTC	CASSTLGQGDGYTF
.	TRBV28	TRBJ2-1	TRBD1	TGTGCCAGCGTACCGGCGAGGACAGGGGTAGGCAATGAGCAGTTCTTC	CASVPARTGVGNEQFF
.	TRBV10-3	TRBJ2-3	TRBD1	TGTGCCATCAGTGCACAGGGGACGGATACGCAGTATTTT	CAISAQGTDTQYF
.	TRBV19	TRBJ2-7	.	TGTGCCAGTAGTCAAACAGGGTACGAGCAGTACTTC	CASSQTGYEQYF
.	TRBV4-3	TRBJ2-1	.	TGCGCCAGCAGCCAAGACAGGACAGACTACAATGAGCAGTTCTTC	CASSQDRTDYNEQFF
.	TRBV27	TRBJ2-7	.	TGTGCCAGCTCGACAGCCGGATCCTACGAGCAGTACTTC	CASSTAGSYEQYF
.	TRBV11-2	TRBJ1-2	.	TGTGCCAGCAGCTATGGGCGGGTTGGGTATGGCTACACCTTC	CASSYGRVGYGYTF
.	TRBV14	TRBJ2-7	TRBD1	TGTGCCAGCAGTAAGAACAGGGGCTACGAGCAGTACTTC	CASSKNRGYEQYF
once	TRBV2	TRBJ1-1	TRBD1	TGTGCCAGCAGTGAAATCACAGGGGGTACTGAAGCTTTCTTT	CASSEITGGTEAFF
once	TRBV7-6	TRBJ1-5	.	TGTGCCAGCAGCTTTGAACTCTGGGGAGGGGACAATCAGCCCCAGCATTTT	CASSFELWGGDNQPQHF
.	TRBV9	TRBJ1-1	.	TGTGCCAGCAGCGTAGGGATAGGGGGTGAAGCTTTCTTT	CASSVGIGGEAFF
.	TRBV19	TRBJ2-3	TRBD1	TGTGCCAGTAGTATTGCCCGATCCGGGACAGGCACAGATACGCAGTATTTT	CASSIARSGTGTDTQYF
.	TRBV4-2	TRBJ1-2	.	TGTGCCAGCAGCCAAGGTTCAGGGGATGGCTACACCTTC	CASSQGSGDGYTF
.	TRBV6-2/TRBV6-3	TRBJ1-5	.	TGTGCCAGCAGTTACGCGGGGGGCAATCAGCCCCAGCATTTT	CASSYAGGNQPQHF
.	TRBV29-1	TRBJ2-3	.	TGCAGCGTTGTGCACGGGGTAACGTCGGATACGCAGTATTTT	CSVVHGVTSDTQYF
.	TRBV6-5	TRBJ2-2	.	TGTGCCAGCAGTTACTCAACAGGGTGGTCGACCGGGGAGCTGTTTTTT	CASSYSTGWSTGELFF
.	TRBV4-3	TRBJ1-1	TRBD1	TGCGCCAGCAGTGACAGGGGAGGTATCACTGAAGCTTTCTTT	CASSDRGGITEAFF
.	TRBV12-5	TRBJ2-1	TRBD2	TGTGCTAGTGGTCCGTCCCGGCTAGCGGGAGGACAGGAGCAGTTCTTC	CASGPSRLAGGQEQFF
.	TRBV9	TRBJ2-3	TRBD2	TGTGCCAGCAGCGTAATAACTAGCGGGGAAGGAGATACGCAGTATTTT	CASSVITSGEGDTQYF
.	TRBV19	TRBJ1-1	.	TGTGCCAGTAGTATAGTGGCCTTGAACACTGAAGCTTTCTTT	CASSIVALNTEAFF
.	TRBV6-2/TRBV6-3	TRBJ1-1	.	TGTGCCAGCAGTTACTCCAGGGGTGCTACTGAAGCTTTCTTT	CASSYSRGATEAFF
.	TRBV7-9	TRBJ1-1	.	TGTGCCAGCAGCTTAGGCAGGGTAGAAGCTTTCTTT	CASSLGRVEAFF
.	TRBV6-5	TRBJ1-2	.	TGTGCCAGCAGTTACGTCCCAGTTAAATTTAACTATGGCTACACCTTC	CASSYVPVKFNYGYTF
.	TRBV28	TRBJ2-5	TRBD2	TGTGCCAGCAGTTTAAGTGTGCTAGCGGGGGCCGACTCGTTTGCGGAGACCCAGTACTTC	CASSLSVLAGADSFAETQYF
.	TRBV6-1	TRBJ1-1	TRBD1	TGTGCCAGCAGTGACCACAGGGGGGGGAACACTGAAGCTTTCTTT	CASSDHRGGNTEAFF
.	TRBV7-2	TRBJ2-5	TRBD2	TGTGCCAGCAGCCCGAAACTATTTGGGACTAGCGGGGGGTTGGAGACCCAGTACTTC	CASSPKLFGTSGGLETQYF
few	TRBV19	TRBJ2-3	TRBD1	TGTGCCAGTTGGGACAGGGGTGCAACAGATACGCAGTATTTT	CASWDRGATDTQYF
.	TRBV7-2	TRBJ1-5	.	TGTGCCAGCAGCTTAGCTGCGGGGCCTAATCAGCCCCAGCATTTT	CASSLAAGPNQPQHF
.	TRBV4-1	TRBJ2-3	.	TGCGCCAGCAGTTTGGACAGCGTTAGCACAGATACGCAGTATTTT	CASSLDSVSTDTQYF
.	TRBV3-1/TRBV3-2	TRBJ1-1	.	TGTGCCAGCAGCCAAGATGGTGGCAGAGGGCCTGAAGCTTTCTTT	CASSQDGGRGPEAFF
.	TRBV28	TRBJ2-2	TRBD1	TGTGCCAGCAGTTTACGCCTCCGGGACAGGGGAAATAACACCGGGGAGCTGTTTTTT	CASSLRLRDRGNNTGELFF
once	TRBV4-3	TRBJ2-7	TRBD2	TGCGCCAGCAGCCAAGATCTAATTACGGGACTAGCGGGAGGTTCCTACGAGCAGTACTTC	CASSQDLITGLAGGSYEQYF
.	TRBV3-1/TRBV3-2	TRBJ1-1	.	TGTGCCAGCAGCCAAGAACCCAGGGGAGACACTGAAGCTTTCTTT	CASSQEPRGDTEAFF
.	TRBV3-1/TRBV3-2	TRBJ1-1	.	TGTGCCAGCAGCCAAGTGGGCCTGGGCACTGAAGCTTTCTTT	CASSQVGLGTEAFF
once	TRBV18	TRBJ2-2	TRBD1	TGTGCCAGCTCACTCCTAAGGCTAACAGGGGAACCGACCGGGGAGCTGTTTTTT	CASSLLRLTGEPTGELFF
.	TRBV5-4	TRBJ2-5	TRBD1	TGTGCCAGCAGCAACGGACAGGGGGCCGGGGAGACCCAGTACTTC	CASSNGQGAGETQYF
.	TRBV4-2	TRBJ2-2	TRBD1	TGTGCCAGCAGCCCACTGACAGGGTCGAGAACCGGGGAGCTGTTTTTT	CASSPLTGSRTGELFF
.	TRBV27	TRBJ1-4	.	TGTGCCAGCAGTTTATCCCCGGAGGGAACTAATGAAAAACTGTTTTTT	CASSLSPEGTNEKLFF
.	TRBV28	TRBJ2-7	TRBD1	TGTGCCAGCAGGCCCGGGACAGGGGGCCGGGAGCAGTACTTC	CASRPGTGGREQYF
.	TRBV4-3	TRBJ1-4	.	TGCGCCAGCAGCCAAGATAGGGAGCCTAATGAAAAACTGTTTTTT	CASSQDREPNEKLFF
.	TRBV7-2	TRBJ2-7	TRBD1	TGTGCCAGCAGCCCTACTCGACAGGGGAGCTCCTACGAGCAGTACTTC	CASSPTRQGSSYEQYF
.	TRBV4-3	TRBJ1-1	TRBD1	TGCGCCAGCAGCCAACCTGACAGGGGGACGACCGAAGCTTTCTTT	CASSQPDRGTTEAFF
.	TRBV7-9	TRBJ1-2	.	TGTGCCAGCAGCATCTCCGGGACATCTGGCTACACCTTC	CASSISGTSGYTF
.	TRBV6-5	TRBJ1-1	.	TGTGCCAGCACACCCCAGGGAAGGACTGAAGCTTTCTTT	CASTPQGRTEAFF
few	TRBV2	TRBJ2-3	TRBD2	TGTGCCAGCAGTGCCCTGGGGGGGACCACAGATACGCAGTATTTT	CASSALGGTTDTQYF
.	TRBV15	TRBJ2-1	.	TGTGCCACCAGCAGAGTATGGCAGGGGACGTGGAGTGAGCAGTTCTTC	CATSRVWQGTWSEQFF
.	TRBV7-8	TRBJ2-3	TRBD2	TGTGCCAGCAGCTCGCCGTGGGGAGCGGGGGATACAGATACGCAGTATTTT	CASSSPWGAGDTDTQYF
.	TRBV10-1	TRBJ2-7	.	TGCGCCAGCAGTGACAGATGCGAGCAGTACTTC	CASSDRCEQYF
.	TRBV5-4	TRBJ2-7	.	TGTGCCAGCAGCCTCTCGGGGTCTCCCCTAAGCGAGCAGTACTTC	CASSLSGSPLSEQYF
.	TRBV19	TRBJ2-3	.	TGTGCCAGTATTAAATACTCACTCCCTAAGGACACTAGCACAGATACGCAGTATTTT	CASIKYSLPKDTSTDTQYF
.	TRBV5-1	TRBJ2-5	.	TGCGCCAGCAGCTTATCAGGGTTCTGGGAGACCCAGTACTTC	CASSLSGFWETQYF
.	TRBV10-3	TRBJ1-4	.	TGTGCCATCAGTACAGCCGAGAATGAAAAACTGTTTTTT	CAISTAENEKLFF
.	TRBV5-1	TRBJ1-1	TRBD1	TGCGCCAGCAGCCATACCCCAGGACAGGGAGCGAACACTGAAGCTTTCTTT	CASSHTPGQGANTEAFF
few	TRBV7-6	TRBJ1-2	.	TGTGCCAGCAGCCCTGGCGGGGTAAATGGCTACACCTTC	CASSPGGVNGYTF